The text below deals with one T cell receptor beta chain. Its antigen is not yet known. The record has no base qualities; no much larger clone is one base away. This sample's time point label indicates: week 35, safety follow-up. A 20-mer mutant IDH1 peptide at 300 micrograms in Montanide made up each vaccine dose, which was injected subcutaneously together with topical imiquimod. Patients were given eight vaccinations, in weeks 1, 3, 5, 7, 11, 15, 19 and 23, which matched visits V03 through V10. The donors had newly diagnosed IDH1-mutant astrocytomas of WHO grade 3 or 4 that showed loss of nuclear ATRX. The samples were drawn from NOA16, a multicentre, single-arm, open-label phase I trial in Germany that tested a mutant IDH1 peptide vaccine in humans for the first time. Genomic DNA for TCRB sequencing was extracted from EDTA blood using the DNeasy Blood and Tissue Kit. The library was generated by the immunoSEQ multiplex PCR assay. Rearranged TCR beta chain sequences were amplified using the hsTCRB Kit according to the manufacturer's protocol. Sequencing of TCRB libraries was carried out on an Illumina MiSeq. The study's processing was this. Demultiplexing, trimming and gene mapping were performed with the kit vendor's proprietary platform. Imported from immuneACCESS, the table was reduced by TCRdb to in-frame sequences with V and J called. These copies leave out some clones; in studies compared against another copy, an unresolved V gene accounts for under half, and the cause of the remainder is not known. V and J calls and clone size come straight from that table; D and trimming were deduced from the DNA. This sample gives about 29,000 clones in total; 65% to 80% of them show up just once. In total, the top ten clones hold approximately 8% of the sample.

The sample belongs to a study of a mutant IDH1 vaccine in newly diagnosed glioma (TCRdb year 2021). With respect to the entire study: In the chemotherapy-containing groups, vaccination started alongside temozolomide cycles, whereas in patients who had radiotherapy alone it started 4-6 weeks after radiotherapy. Six visits were used for peripheral blood collection: V03 (baseline), V05, V07, V10, V12 and V13. The roughly 30 treated patients were approximately 62% male and around 40% female, with a mean age of around 40 years. Longitudinal TCRB deep sequencing was done for some 25 treated patients, wherever samples were available for exploratory analyses. Before enrollment, patients had received standard therapy of radiotherapy alone, temozolomide alone, or radiochemotherapy with temozolomide; most received the combination. The week-35 safety follow-up took place at visit V12, and the week-47 end of study took place at visit V13.

The full study reports these points: Selection of PBMC samples for TCRB deep sequencing was based on availability. Pseudoprogression appeared unrelated to alterations in the top peripheral T cell clonotypes detected by TCRB sequencing. The authors noted that analyses of patient blood samples could not be reproduced because of sample limitations. Immune responses induced by the vaccine were seen in over 90% of patients across multiple MHC alleles.

The source material was PBMCs, sampled from a glioma patient whose treatment included an IDH1 peptide vaccine. The receptor was derived from a man aged 50-59 years with glioma.

The DNA sequence is given as TGTGCCAGTAGGGCTGGGATGGCCGCAACTAACTATGGCTACACCTTC. It codes for CASRAGMAATNYGYTF. The V gene is TRBV19 and the J gene is TRBJ1-2, with the D gene call left open. The junction shows trimming of 6 bases on V and 0 bases on J, plus 17 bases between the germline ends. Reading the germline V gene (reference sequence) gives CDR1 LNHDA and CDR2 SQIVND. The CDR3 runs 16 amino acids, cysteine and phenylalanine included. The entry retains the CDR3 DNA only, 48 bases that are in frame from base 1.